This T cell receptor beta chain was sequenced during a study of T cells in Graves' hyperthyroidism and ophthalmopathy. Stable Graves' hyperthyroidism denoted no ophthalmopathy progression over 18 months. Authors of the study amplified TCR beta CDR3 regions from RNA transcripts. The HTBI primer set was used in a first-round RT-PCR of the TCR CDR3. One entry per CDR3 protein results from TCRdb running MiXCR on the multiplex PCR reads. The table lists a few hundred thousand distinct CDR3 sequences, more than 20% of them singletons. The CDR3 consists of 14 residues. Germline V gives CDR1 SGHVS, CDR2 FQNEAQ. V was cut by 3 bases and J by 6 bases, with 14 bases left in between. General observations from the study: Most thyroid clonotypes expanded above 0.001 were also detected in blood.

This clonotype was counted at least ten times. Its antigen is not known. Source material: blood. This chain uses TRBV7-8 with TRBJ2-5; D unclear. This TCR came from a man aged 18 to 29 with Graves' hyperthyroidism. This CDR3 reads CASSLVGGLKTQYF. In DNA, the CDR3 is TGTGCCAGCAGCTTGGTGGGTGGGTTGAAGACCCAGTACTTC.